The 25 T cell receptor beta chains below all came from one sample that was sequenced in a study of shared clonotypes between healthy human individuals. Repertoires were generated with immunoSEQ multiplex PCR, while TCRdb's copy carries only in-frame clones and drops some. The sample includes more than 2 million clones, 95% of them seen just once. The sequencing input was naive CD4+ T cells sorted from blood. Subset specified: CD45RA+ positively selected. The receptors here all came from a man aged 18-30 years in good health.

The chain's CDR3 is CASSMGWYGYTF. CDR3 DNA sequence: TGTGCCAGCAGCATGGGTTGGTATGGCTACACCTTC. The chain couples TRBV14 to TRBJ1-2; D not certain. Per germline, CDR1 SGHDN and CDR2 FVKESK. This CDR3 has 12 amino acids. Trimming stripped 5 bases from V and 5 bases from J, with 9 bases between.

The chain couples TRBV2 to TRBJ2-3; D ambiguous. The CDR3 consists of 10 residues. Trimming took 2 bases from V and 10 from J, leaving 4 bases between them. In germline, CDR1 is SNHLY, CDR2 FYNNEI. The DNA for the CDR3 is TGTGCCAGCAGTGAAACCGCGCAGTATTTT. The encoded protein is CASSETAQYF. Supplemented by reference TRBV2 and TRBJ2-3, the full variable domain reads EPEVTQTPSHQVTQMGQEVILRCVPISNHLYFYWYRQILGQKVEFLVSFYNNEISEKSEIFDDQFSVERPDGSNFTLKIRSTKLEDSAMYFCASSETAQYFGPGTRLTVL.

This clone was seen once. This chain joins TRBV10-3 and TRBJ1-6; 10 bases line up with TRBD1. V dropped 8 bases and J dropped 7; count of bases not matched to a gene: 8. CDR1 is ENHRY, CDR2 SYGVKD, per germline. This CDR3 has 15 amino acids. CDR3 residues: CAIRNPGQGNSPLHF. CDR3 in DNA: TGTGCCATCCGGAACCCGGGACAGGGGAATTCACCCCTCCACTTT.

This clone was picked up one time. CDR3 protein: CASSLDRGDLNTEAFF. CDR3 DNA: TGCGCCAGCAGCTTGGACAGGGGAGACTTGAACACTGAAGCTTTCTTT. This chain joins TRBV5-1 and TRBJ1-1, with 7 bases fitting TRBD1. From germline, CDR1 is SGHRS and CDR2 YFSETQ. With V trimmed by 0 bases and J by 0 bases, 5 bases remained unmatched. This CDR3 spans 16 amino acids. The whole variable domain, filled in from reference TRBV5-1 and TRBJ1-1, reads KAGVTQTPRYLIKTRGQQVTLSCSPISGHRSVSWYQQTPGQGLQFLFEYFSETQRNKGNFPGRFSGRQFSNSRSEMNVSTLELGDSALYLCASSLDRGDLNTEAFFGQGTRLTVV.

The rearrangement links TRBV9 to TRBJ2-1; 11 bases are shared with TRBD1. J lost 8 bases, V lost 2 bases, and 9 bases had no gene match. Germline-derived CDR1 and CDR2 are SGDLS and YYNGEE. This CDR3 comprises 16 residues. The CDR3 sequence is CASSVRRTGGLDEQFF. The CDR3 region has the DNA TGTGCCAGCAGCGTGAGAAGGACAGGGGGCTTGGATGAGCAGTTCTTC.

This chain connects TRBV5-4 to TRBJ1-2; the D gene is possibly TRBD1 (5 bases). The ends were cut back, 0 bases at V and 8 bases at J, with 11 bases in the middle. This CDR3 comprises 13 residues. CDR1 is SGHNT, CDR2 YYREEE, per germline (reference sequence). CDR3: CASSLEGPLGYTF. The CDR3 DNA follows: TGTGCCAGCAGCTTGGAGGGGCCCCTCGGCTACACCTTC.

The CDR3 loop is CASSQDALAGGLTDTQYF. For the CDR3, the DNA is TGCGCCAGCAGCCAAGATGCTCTAGCGGGCGGCCTCACAGATACGCAGTATTTT. The chain has TRBV4-3 and TRBJ2-3, with TRBD2 matching over 8 bases. The CDR3 runs to 18 residues. The V segment lost 0 bases and the J segment 2 bases; nucleotides outside the gene matches: 10. Germline V gene sequence: CDR1 LGHNA, CDR2 YSLEER.

The chain is built from TRBV18 and TRBJ2-5, with 10 bases identical to TRBD1. V was pared by 6 bases and J by 2 bases, with 6 bases of the junction left unmatched. The CDR3 is 15 residues long. Germline CDR1 is KGHSH and CDR2 is LQKENI. CDR3 protein: CASSRTGGLQETQYF. The DNA of the CDR3 is TGTGCCAGCTCCCGGACAGGGGGGCTACAAGAGACCCAGTACTTC. Filled out from reference TRBV18 and TRBJ2-5, the complete variable domain reads NAGVMQNPRHLVRRRGQEARLRCSPMKGHSHVYWYRQLPEEGLKFMVYLQKENIIDESGMPKERFSAEFPKEGPSILRIQQVVRGDSAAYFCASSRTGGLQETQYFGPGTRLLVL.

V and J are TRBV19 and TRBJ2-3, with a weak D call TRBD2 (6 bases). V dropped 7 bases and J dropped 2 bases, with 16 bases sitting between them. The germline gives CDR1 LNHDA, CDR2 SQIVND (reference sequence). CDR3 length equals 15 residues. The CDR3 region has the DNA TGTGCCAGTACGAACTACGGGGGTACCACAGATACGCAGTATTTT. Translated: CASTNYGGTTDTQYF.

This chain links TRBV7-8 with TRBJ1-4, with D perhaps TRBD1 (6 bases). Trimming shortened V by 0 bases and J by 1 base, and 18 bases separated the two germline ends. CDR1 and CDR2 from the germline V gene are SGHVS and FQNEAQ. There are 19 residues in the CDR3. CDR3: CASSLAKPAQGQTNEKLFF. In nucleotides, the CDR3 is TGTGCCAGCAGCTTAGCGAAACCAGCCCAGGGGCAAACTAATGAAAAACTGTTTTTT.

This clone was observed a handful of times. Other DNA variants within this sample encode the same CDR3. This sequence joins TRBV18 and TRBJ1-5; D call uncertain. Germline CDR1 reads KGHSH; CDR2 reads LQKENI. The CDR3 contains 12 residues. Trimming pared 3 bases from V and 4 bases from J, leaving 4 bases between. The CDR3 nucleotides read TGTGCCAGCTCACCTCCAAATCAGCCCCAGCATTTT. It is translated as CASSPPNQPQHF.

The chain uses TRBV10-3 and TRBJ2-7; 8 bases match TRBD1. This CDR3 comprises 14 residues. The germline V gene encodes CDR1 ENHRY and CDR2 SYGVKD. J was trimmed by 3 bases and V by 6 bases; bases with no gene match: 7. CDR3 amino acids: CAIRVTGVGYEQYF. Here the CDR3 DNA reads TGTGCCATCAGAGTGACAGGGGTCGGCTACGAGCAGTACTTC.

The chain is built from TRBV10-3 and TRBJ1-2, with D possibly matching TRBD1 (6 bases). This CDR3 has 16 residues. The germline V and J ends were trimmed by 3 bases and 1 base, with 15 bases remaining between them. CDR1 and CDR2 from the germline V gene are ENHRY and SYGVKD. DNA for the CDR3: TGTGCCATCAGTGACGGCAGGGGAACGAATAACTATGGCTACACCTTC. It encodes CAISDGRGTNNYGYTF.

V and J are TRBV10-3 and TRBJ2-1, with TRBD2 identical over 8 bases. Germline V gene sequence: CDR1 ENHRY, CDR2 SYGVKD. V shed 0 bases, J shed 7 bases, and the junction held 8 bases outside the gene matches. The CDR3 is 16 amino acids. For the CDR3, the DNA is TGTGCCATCAGTGAGTCGGAGCGGGAGTTTTATAATGAGCAGTTCTTC. Translating gives CAISESEREFYNEQFF.

The rearrangement links TRBV10-2 to TRBJ2-3; 7 bases map to TRBD1. V was clipped by 4 bases and J by 6 bases; unmatched bases: 7. Germline CDR1 and CDR2: WSHSY and SAAADI. CDR3 size: 14 residues. This CDR3 is CASSGQGGVDTQYF. The CDR3 nucleotides read TGCGCCAGCAGTGGTCAAGGGGGCGTGGATACGCAGTATTTT.

The rearrangement links TRBV30 to TRBJ2-1; no reliable D call. Germline assignment: CDR1 GTSNPN and CDR2 SVGIG (reference sequence). Trimming removed 2 bases from V and 0 bases from J, with 8 bases in between. CDR3 length equals 14 residues. The CDR3 region is CAWSQDRSYNEQFF. The CDR3 DNA follows: TGTGCCTGGAGTCAGGACCGCTCCTACAATGAGCAGTTCTTC.

The V call is TRBV9, the J call TRBJ2-2; no reliable D call. V lost 3 bases to trimming and J lost 0 bases, with 6 bases between them. The CDR3 has 14 residues. Germline V gene data show CDR1 as SGDLS and CDR2 as YYNGEE. DNA of the CDR3: TGTGCCAGCAGCGAGCCCGCGAACACCGGGGAGCTGTTTTTT. Its translation is CASSEPANTGELFF.

CDR3 DNA: TGTGCCAGCAGTCAAGGGCAGGGATACACCTTC. This codes for CASSQGQGYTF. This chain uses TRBV6-5 with TRBJ1-2, with D perhaps matching TRBD1 (5 bases). Germline lookup yields CDR1 MNHEY and CDR2 SVGAGI. The CDR3 runs 11 residues. The germline V and J ends were trimmed by 5 bases and 11 bases, with 12 bases remaining between them.

To note about this clone: Other nucleotide sequences in the sample specify the same CDR3. The rearrangement joins TRBV5-1 to TRBJ2-3, with a possible D match to TRBD1 (5 bases). In germline, CDR1 is SGHRS, CDR2 YFSETQ. The V gene lost 0 bases and the J gene lost 0 bases, with 8 bases spanning the gap. The CDR3 is made up of 15 amino acids. The CDR3 region is CASSLVGASTDTQYF. The CDR3 nucleotides read TGCGCCAGCAGCTTGGTAGGGGCGAGCACAGATACGCAGTATTTT.

For this clone: Other nucleotide sequences in the sample specify the same CDR3. V is TRBV7-2 and J is TRBJ2-7; 11 positions match TRBD2. CDR3 size: 15 residues. Germline assignment: CDR1 SGHTA and CDR2 FQGNSA. J lost 4 bases, V lost 2 bases, and 4 bases had no gene match. The CDR3 sequence: CASSLTSGGSYEQYF. The CDR3 DNA follows: TGTGCCAGCAGCTTAACTAGCGGGGGCTCTTACGAGCAGTACTTC.

The rearrangement joins TRBV10-3 to TRBJ2-3; no definite D call. This CDR3 has 14 amino acids. Deletions cut 2 bases from V and 0 bases from J, with 6 bases between. The germline CDR1 and CDR2 sequences are ENHRY and SYGVKD. CDR3 region: CAISEVASTDTQYF. CDR3 nucleotides: TGTGCCATCAGTGAGGTCGCGAGCACAGATACGCAGTATTTT.

CDR3 sequence (DNA): TGTGCCAGCAGCCTGGACAGAAATTCACCCCTCCACTTT. Its translation is CASSLDRNSPLHF. The rearrangement uses TRBV7-9 and TRBJ1-6; tentative D call: TRBD1 (6 bases). The V gene's germline CDR1 is SEHNR and CDR2 FQNEAQ (reference sequence). Trimming left V 5 bases short and J 7 bases short, with 9 bases between. This CDR3 region has 13 residues.

The chain combines TRBV30 with TRBJ1-2; tentative D call: TRBD1 (5 bases). Between the trimmed V and J ends, which lost 5 bases and 8 bases, there was a span of 9 bases. The germline CDR1 and CDR2 sequences are GTSNPN and SVGIG (reference sequence). There are 10 residues in the CDR3. The CDR3 sequence: CAWDSGGYTF. In DNA, the CDR3 is TGTGCCTGGGACAGCGGGGGCTACACCTTC.

J is TRBJ2-4 and V is TRBV29-1; TRBD2 matches 10 bases. The junction had 4 bases not matched to a gene; V was cut back by 3 bases and J by 2 bases. The length of the CDR3 is 15 residues. Germline-derived CDR1 and CDR2 are SQVTM and ANQGSEA. The chain's CDR3 is CSVEASGGSKNIQYF. CDR3 nucleotide sequence: TGCAGCGTTGAGGCTAGCGGGGGCTCCAAAAACATTCAGTACTTC.

The rearrangement uses TRBV19 and TRBJ2-3, with TRBD2 matching over 7 bases. This CDR3 region has 15 residues. Germline V lookup: CDR1 LNHDA, CDR2 SQIVND (reference sequence). J lost 3 bases, V lost 3 bases, and 6 bases had no gene match. For the CDR3, the DNA is TGTGCCAGTAGTATTGGGGGGGGACTGACAGATACGCAGTATTTT. Protein sequence: CASSIGGGLTDTQYF.